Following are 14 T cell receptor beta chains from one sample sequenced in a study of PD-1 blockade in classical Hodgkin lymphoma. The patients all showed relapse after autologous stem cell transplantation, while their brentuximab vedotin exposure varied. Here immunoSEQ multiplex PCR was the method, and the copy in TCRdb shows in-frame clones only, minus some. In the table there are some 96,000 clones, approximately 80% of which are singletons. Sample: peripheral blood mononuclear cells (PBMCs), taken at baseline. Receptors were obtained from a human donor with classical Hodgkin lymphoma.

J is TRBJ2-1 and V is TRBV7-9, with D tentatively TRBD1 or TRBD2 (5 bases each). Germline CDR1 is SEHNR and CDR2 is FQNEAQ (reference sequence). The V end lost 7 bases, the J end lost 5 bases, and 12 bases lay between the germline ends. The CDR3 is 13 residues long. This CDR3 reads CASIGGPDNEQFF. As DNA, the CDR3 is TGTGCCAGCATTGGGGGACCAGACAATGAGCAGTTCTTC.

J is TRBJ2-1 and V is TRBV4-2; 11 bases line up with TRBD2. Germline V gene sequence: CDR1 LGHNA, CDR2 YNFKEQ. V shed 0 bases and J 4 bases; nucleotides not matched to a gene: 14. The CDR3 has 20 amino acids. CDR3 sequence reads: CASSQDPVVLAGVGYNEQFF. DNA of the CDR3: TGTGCCAGCAGCCAAGATCCGGTGGTACTAGCGGGAGTGGGTTACAATGAGCAGTTCTTC.

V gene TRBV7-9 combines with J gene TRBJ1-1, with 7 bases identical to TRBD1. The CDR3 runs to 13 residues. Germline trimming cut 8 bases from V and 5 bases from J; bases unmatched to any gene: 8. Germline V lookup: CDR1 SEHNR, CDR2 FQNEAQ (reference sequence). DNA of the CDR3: TGTGCCAGCGGCCCGACAGGGCAGACTGAAGCTTTCTTT. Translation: CASGPTGQTEAFF.

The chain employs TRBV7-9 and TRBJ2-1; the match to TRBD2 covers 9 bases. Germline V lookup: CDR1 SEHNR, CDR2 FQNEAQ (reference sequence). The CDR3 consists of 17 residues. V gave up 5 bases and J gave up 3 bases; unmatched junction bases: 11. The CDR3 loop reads CASSPRPGLADYNEQFF. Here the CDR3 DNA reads TGTGCCAGCAGCCCCCGACCGGGACTAGCCGACTACAATGAGCAGTTCTTC.

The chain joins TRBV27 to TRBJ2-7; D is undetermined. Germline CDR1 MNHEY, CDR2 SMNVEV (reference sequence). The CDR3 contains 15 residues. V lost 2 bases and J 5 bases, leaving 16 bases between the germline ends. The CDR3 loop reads CASSLKLEGYHEQYF. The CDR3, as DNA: TGTGCCAGCAGTTTAAAGTTGGAAGGGTACCACGAGCAGTACTTC.

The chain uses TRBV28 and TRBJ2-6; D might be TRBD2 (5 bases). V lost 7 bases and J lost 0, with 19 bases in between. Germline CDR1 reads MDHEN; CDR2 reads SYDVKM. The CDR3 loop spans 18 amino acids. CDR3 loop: CASNGGRGRSSGANVLTF. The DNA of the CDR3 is TGTGCCAGCAACGGCGGCCGGGGTCGGAGCTCTGGGGCCAACGTCCTGACTTTC.

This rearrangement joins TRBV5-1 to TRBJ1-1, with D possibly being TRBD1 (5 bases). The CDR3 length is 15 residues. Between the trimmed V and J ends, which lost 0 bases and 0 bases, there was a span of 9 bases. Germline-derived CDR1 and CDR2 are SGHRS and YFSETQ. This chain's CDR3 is CASSLGPGLNTEAFF. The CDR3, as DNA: TGCGCCAGCAGCTTGGGGCCGGGACTGAACACTGAAGCTTTCTTT.

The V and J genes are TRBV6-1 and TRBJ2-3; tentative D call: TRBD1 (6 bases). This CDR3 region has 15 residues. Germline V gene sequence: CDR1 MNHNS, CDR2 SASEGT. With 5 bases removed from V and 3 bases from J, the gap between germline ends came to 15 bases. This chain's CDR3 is CASSTWGRATDTQYF. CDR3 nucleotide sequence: TGTGCCAGCAGTACCTGGGGGCGTGCGACAGATACGCAGTATTTT.

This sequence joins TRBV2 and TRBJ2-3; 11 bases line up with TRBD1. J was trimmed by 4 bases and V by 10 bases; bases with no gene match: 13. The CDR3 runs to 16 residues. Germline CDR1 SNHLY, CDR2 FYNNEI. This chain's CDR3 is CAILDVGQGAADTQYF. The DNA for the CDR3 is TGTGCCATCCTCGATGTCGGACAGGGGGCTGCAGATACGCAGTATTTT.

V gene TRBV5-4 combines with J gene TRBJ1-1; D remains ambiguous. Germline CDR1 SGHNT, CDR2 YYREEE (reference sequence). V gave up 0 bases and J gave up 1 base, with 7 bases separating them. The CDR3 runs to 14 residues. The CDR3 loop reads CASSLDRENTEAFF. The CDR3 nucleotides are TGTGCCAGCAGCTTGGACCGCGAGAACACTGAAGCTTTCTTT.

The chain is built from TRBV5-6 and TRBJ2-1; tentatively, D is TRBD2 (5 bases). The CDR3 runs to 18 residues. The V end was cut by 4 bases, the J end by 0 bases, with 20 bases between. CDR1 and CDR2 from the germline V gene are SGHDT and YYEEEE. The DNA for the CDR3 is TGTGCCAGCAGCATTCTAGCTGTAACCCAGAGCTCCTACAATGAGCAGTTCTTC. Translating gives CASSILAVTQSSYNEQFF.

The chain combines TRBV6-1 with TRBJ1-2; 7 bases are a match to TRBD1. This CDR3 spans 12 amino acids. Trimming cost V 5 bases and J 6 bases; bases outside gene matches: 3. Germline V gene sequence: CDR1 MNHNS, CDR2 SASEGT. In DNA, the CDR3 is TGTGCCAGCAGTTTCACAGGGGATGGCTACACCTTC. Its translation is CASSFTGDGYTF.

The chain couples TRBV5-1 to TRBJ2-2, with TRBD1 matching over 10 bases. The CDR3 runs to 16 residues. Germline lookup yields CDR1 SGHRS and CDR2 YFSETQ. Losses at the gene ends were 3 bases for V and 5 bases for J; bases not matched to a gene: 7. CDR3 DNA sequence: TGCGCCAGCAGCTCTACCCCGGGACAGGGGACCGGGGAGCTGTTTTTT. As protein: CASSSTPGQGTGELFF. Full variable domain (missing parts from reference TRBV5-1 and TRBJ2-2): KAGVTQTPRYLIKTRGQQVTLSCSPISGHRSVSWYQQTPGQGLQFLFEYFSETQRNKGNFPGRFSGRQFSNSRSEMNVSTLELGDSALYLCASSSTPGQGTGELFFGEGSRLTVL.

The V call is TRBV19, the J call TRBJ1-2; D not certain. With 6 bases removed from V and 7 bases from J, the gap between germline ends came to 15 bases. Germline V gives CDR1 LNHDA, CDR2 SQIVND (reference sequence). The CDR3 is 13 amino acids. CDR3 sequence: CASSESGRRGYTF. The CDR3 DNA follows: TGTGCCAGTAGCGAGTCCGGGCGTCGTGGCTACACCTTC.